Listed below are T cell receptor beta chains from one sample, sequenced in a study of blood T cell repertoires in COVID-19. This table comes from immunoSEQ multiplex PCR, and its TCRdb copy is limited to in-frame clones, with some not included. In the table there are about 210,000 clones, around 82% of which are singletons. Source material: peripheral blood. These receptor sequences come from a middle-aged woman with active or convalescent COVID-19. Each CDR3 is given with its conserved first and last residue. Fields, in order: V gene, J gene, clone size, D gene, CDR3 DNA, CDR3 protein. The D gene is left open where the match is weak. The size field is filled for only some rows; it gives once, few, many or a size class.

V: TRBV10-3; J: TRBJ2-7; size: -; D: TRBD2; DNA: TGTGCCATCAGCACCGGGACTAGCGGTAACTACGAGCAGTACTTC; CDR3: CAISTGTSGNYEQYF
V: TRBV28; J: TRBJ2-5; size: -; D: -; DNA: TGTGCCAGCACCTCAGGGGGGACGGGGCAAGAGACCCAGTACTTC; CDR3: CASTSGGTGQETQYF
V: TRBV24-1; J: TRBJ1-4; size: -; D: TRBD1; DNA: TGTGCCACCAGTGATTGGGCAACGACAGGGGCGAGGAATGAAAAACTGTTTTTT; CDR3: CATSDWATTGARNEKLFF
V: TRBV7-3; J: TRBJ1-2; size: -; D: -; DNA: TGTGCCAGCAGCTTAGGGGGCGGCTATGGCTACACCTTC; CDR3: CASSLGGGYGYTF
V: TRBV12-3/TRBV12-4; J: TRBJ1-2; size: -; D: -; DNA: TGTGCCAGCAGTAGAGGCAGATACTATGGCTACACCTTC; CDR3: CASSRGRYYGYTF
V: TRBV18; J: TRBJ2-1; size: -; D: TRBD2; DNA: TGTGCCAGCTCACCTGCGGGGGACTCCTACAATGAGCAGTTCTTC; CDR3: CASSPAGDSYNEQFF
V: TRBV19; J: TRBJ2-2; size: -; D: -; DNA: TGTGCCAGTAGTATGAGGACCGGGGAGCTGTTTTTT; CDR3: CASSMRTGELFF
V: TRBV11-3; J: TRBJ1-1; size: -; D: TRBD1; DNA: TGTGCCAGCAGCTTACTACAGGGGCGAGGCACTGAAGCTTTCTTT; CDR3: CASSLLQGRGTEAFF
V: TRBV6-2/TRBV6-3; J: TRBJ1-5; size: once; D: TRBD1; DNA: TGTGCCAGCAGTTTGACAGGGGGGTTGGGAGGCAATCAGCCCCAGCATTTT; CDR3: CASSLTGGLGGNQPQHF
V: TRBV6-5; J: TRBJ1-5; size: -; D: -; DNA: TGTGCCAGCAGTTACACTCACAGGGGCAATCAGCCCCAGCATTTT; CDR3: CASSYTHRGNQPQHF
V: TRBV28; J: TRBJ1-3; size: few; D: -; DNA: TGTGCCAGCAGTTTATCGCTAAGCTCTGGAAACACCATATATTTT; CDR3: CASSLSLSSGNTIYF